The 22 T cell receptor beta chains below come from one sample, sequenced in a study of blood T cell repertoires in COVID-19 (dated by TCRdb to the early 2020s). The protocol used for the library was the immunoSEQ multiplex PCR assay. Sourced from immuneACCESS, this table was stored by TCRdb with only in-frame sequences that have V and J called. A share of the clones is absent; for the studies checked, an unresolved V gene accounts for under half, and the remainder has no known explanation. The sample yields 270,000 or so clones; 75% to 90% were counted once. In total, the top ten clones hold 4.1% of the sample. The sequenced material came from PBMCs or T cells enriched from blood (not recorded which). These TCRs come from a woman younger than 45 with acute COVID-19.

V and J are TRBV19 and TRBJ2-3, with TRBD2 as a possible D gene (6 bases). The V gene's germline CDR1 is LNHDA and CDR2 SQIVND (reference sequence). The CDR3 spans 17 residues. Deletions cut 0 bases from V and 0 bases from J, with 13 bases between. The CDR3 reads CASSIDSGSPSTDTQYF. CDR3 bases: TGTGCCAGTAGTATAGATAGCGGTTCGCCTAGCACAGATACGCAGTATTTT.

This clone was counted at least ten times. This chain links TRBV2 with TRBJ2-5, with 9 bases aligning to TRBD1. This CDR3 contains 13 residues. Trimming removed 7 bases from V and 5 bases from J; junction bases left unmatched: 5. Germline values: CDR1 SNHLY, CDR2 FYNNEI. The CDR3 here is CASKTGGMETQYF. The CDR3 DNA reads as TGTGCCAGCAAAACAGGGGGCATGGAGACCCAGTACTTC.

This chain links TRBV5-1 with TRBJ2-3, with D tentatively TRBD2 (5 bases). The CDR3 contains 15 residues. In germline, CDR1 is SGHRS, CDR2 YFSETQ. V was shortened by 1 base and J by 0 bases, with 9 bases between the two germline ends. The CDR3 is CASSLSGVSTDTQYF. DNA of the CDR3: TGCGCCAGCAGCTTGAGCGGAGTCAGCACAGATACGCAGTATTTT. The full variable domain, with the rest looked up from reference TRBV5-1 and TRBJ2-3, is KAGVTQTPRYLIKTRGQQVTLSCSPISGHRSVSWYQQTPGQGLQFLFEYFSETQRNKGNFPGRFSGRQFSNSRSEMNVSTLELGDSALYLCASSLSGVSTDTQYFGPGTRLTVL.

The gene calls are TRBV7-2 and TRBJ2-1, with D perhaps TRBD2 (5 bases). V lost 5 bases and J 0 bases, leaving 14 bases between the germline ends. The CDR3 spans 16 residues. Germline-derived CDR1 and CDR2 are SGHTA and FQGNSA. The CDR3 nucleotides read TGTGCCAGCAGCGGACTCCAGCGAAGCTCCTACAATGAGCAGTTCTTC. Protein: CASSGLQRSSYNEQFF.

The V gene is TRBV10-2, the J gene TRBJ2-7; TRBD2 aligns across 9 bases. Germline V gene sequence: CDR1 WSHSY, CDR2 SAAADI. The CDR3 runs 19 residues. V lost 6 bases to trimming and J lost 6 bases; unmatched junction nucleotides: 24. The CDR3 protein is CASSGLARPELSTRVEQYF. The CDR3 DNA reads as TGCGCCAGCAGCGGACTAGCGAGACCCGAACTTTCTACGAGGGTCGAGCAGTACTTC.

The chain recombines TRBV28 with TRBJ2-1; TRBD2 is a possible D gene (6 bases). The CDR3 has 16 residues. V was cut by 1 base and J by 8 bases, with 18 bases left in between. CDR1 is MDHEN and CDR2 is SYDVKM in the germline V gene. Here the CDR3 reads CASSLSPGRTKDEQFF. CDR3 in DNA: TGTGCCAGCAGTTTATCGCCGGGACGGACTAAGGATGAGCAGTTCTTC.

Points on this clone: The junction does not match germline at one end; this may be a read error. The V and J genes are TRBV3-1 (or the pseudogene TRBV3-2) and TRBJ2-1; TRBD2 matches at 11 bases. Germline V gene data show CDR1 as LGHDT and CDR2 as YNNKEL (reference sequence). There are 13 residues in the CDR3. CDR3 residues: CASSQSLAGEAVF. The CDR3 DNA is TGTGCCAGCAGCCAATCACTAGCGGGGGAGGCGGTCTTC.

This clone was seen a handful of times. CDR3: CASSPGTSTFRYGYTF. CDR3 bases: TGTGCCAGCAGCCCGGGGACAAGTACATTCCGCTATGGCTACACCTTC. V usage is TRBV7-2 and J usage is TRBJ1-2; D might be TRBD1 (6 bases). The ends were cut back, 5 bases at V and 4 bases at J, with 20 bases in the middle. In germline, CDR1 is SGHTA, CDR2 FQGNSA. CDR3 length: 16 amino acids.

The CDR3 reads CASSQGQPVTDTQYF. CDR3 bases: TGCGCCAGCAGCCAAGGACAGCCTGTCACAGATACGCAGTATTTT. The J gene is TRBJ2-3, the V gene TRBV4-1, with a possible D match to TRBD1 (5 bases). Trimming cost V 1 base and J 2 bases, with 10 bases left between them. Germline CDR1 and CDR2: MGHRA and YSYEKL. The CDR3 length is 15 residues.

The V call is TRBV29-1, the J call TRBJ2-1; D not resolved. CDR1 is SQVTM, CDR2 ANQGSEA, per germline. This CDR3 is 11 amino acids long. Trimming shortened V by 5 bases and J by 4 bases, and 6 bases separated the two germline ends. The CDR3, as DNA: TGCAGCGTTCAAGCTTACAATGAGCAGTTCTTC. Its translation is CSVQAYNEQFF.

The gene calls are TRBV5-1 and TRBJ2-7, with 8 bases fitting TRBD2. Germline V gene lookup returns CDR1 SGHRS and CDR2 YFSETQ. V trimming: 0 bases; J trimming: 3 bases; junction bases outside the gene matches: 11. This CDR3 is built from 17 residues. CDR3 bases: TGCGCCAGCAGCTTGGACTCCGGGACTAGTTTTATCTACGAGCAGTACTTC. Its protein product is CASSLDSGTSFIYEQYF.

The V gene is TRBV5-5, the J gene TRBJ2-3; 10 bases are a match to TRBD2. The CDR3 totals 15 residues. V trimming: 4 bases; J trimming: 1 base; junction bases outside the gene matches: 3. Germline lookup yields CDR1 SGHKS and CDR2 YYEKEE (reference sequence). The DNA of the CDR3 is TGTGCCAGCAGCACCGGGACTAGCGGCACAGATACGCAGTATTTT. Its translation: CASSTGTSGTDTQYF.

The V call is TRBV13, the J call TRBJ1-4; D uncertain. The CDR3 loop spans 14 amino acids. Looked up from germline, CDR1 is PRHDT and CDR2 is FYEKMQ (reference sequence). V was shortened by 5 bases and J by 6 bases, with 13 bases between the two germline ends. The CDR3 reads CASSAGLRDEKLFF. CDR3 sequence (DNA): TGTGCCAGCAGCGCGGGCCTTCGGGATGAAAAACTGTTTTTT.

The chain links TRBV5-5 to TRBJ1-4, with D perhaps TRBD1 (5 bases). The V and J ends lost 1 base and 6 bases respectively, with 13 bases between them. Germline V lookup: CDR1 SGHKS, CDR2 YYEKEE (reference sequence). The CDR3 runs 15 residues. The chain's CDR3 is CASSLIMVGDEKLFF. CDR3 nucleotides: TGTGCCAGCAGCTTGATCATGGTAGGGGATGAAAAACTGTTTTTT. Based on the CDR3 plus reference TRBV5-5 and TRBJ1-4, the full variable domain is DAGVTQSPTHLIKTRGQQVTLRCSPISGHKSVSWYQQVLGQGPQFIFQYYEKEERGRGNFPDRFSARQFPNYSSELNVNALLLGDSALYLCASSLIMVGDEKLFFGSGTQLSVL.

In this sample, this clone turned up once. The chain recombines TRBV2 with TRBJ2-7; 13 bases align to TRBD2. Germline CDR1 and CDR2: SNHLY and FYNNEI. J gave up 2 bases and V 4 bases, and 5 bases lay outside the gene matches. The CDR3 is 16 residues long. DNA of the CDR3: TGTGCCAGCAGTGTACTAGCGGGAGGGTTCCCCTACGAGCAGTACTTC. Residues: CASSVLAGGFPYEQYF.

The rearrangement links TRBV7-2 to TRBJ2-2; D ambiguous. With 1 base removed from V and 8 bases from J, the gap between germline ends came to 14 bases. Germline CDR1 reads SGHTA; CDR2 reads FQGNSA. The CDR3 is made up of 15 amino acids. The CDR3 here is CASSLVQAGLGELFF. CDR3 DNA sequence: TGTGCCAGCAGCTTAGTGCAGGCCGGTTTGGGGGAGCTGTTTTTT.

The chain joins TRBV18 to TRBJ2-2; tentative D call: TRBD2 (5 bases). This CDR3 spans 13 amino acids. V was clipped by 3 bases and J by 9 bases, with 11 bases between them. Germline V gene sequence: CDR1 KGHSH, CDR2 LQKENI. Here the CDR3 DNA reads TGTGCCAGCTCACCTGACCCGGGGAGGGAGCTGTTTTTT. Protein sequence: CASSPDPGRELFF. The whole variable domain, remainder taken from reference TRBV18 and TRBJ2-2, is NAGVMQNPRHLVRRRGQEARLRCSPMKGHSHVYWYRQLPEEGLKFMVYLQKENIIDESGMPKERFSAEFPKEGPSILRIQQVVRGDSAAYFCASSPDPGRELFFGEGSRLTVL.

The rearrangement uses TRBV14 and TRBJ2-7, with 8 nucleotides matching TRBD2. The CDR3 has 15 residues. J gave up 0 bases and V 1 base, and 2 bases lay outside the gene matches. The germline V gene encodes CDR1 SGHDN and CDR2 FVKESK. As DNA, the CDR3 is TGTGCCAGCAGCCAAGGACTAGCGAACTCCTACGAGCAGTACTTC. Translated, it gives CASSQGLANSYEQYF. Using reference TRBV14 and TRBJ2-7 for the parts outside the CDR3, the full variable domain is EAGVTQFPSHSVIEKGQTVTLRCDPISGHDNLYWYRRVMGKEIKFLLHFVKESKQDESGMPNNRFLAERTGGTYSTLKVQPAELEDSGVYFCASSQGLANSYEQYFGPGTRLTVT.

The J gene is TRBJ2-5, the V gene TRBV5-1; 10 bases align to TRBD1. Losses at the gene ends were 3 bases for V and 5 bases for J; bases not matched to a gene: 7. From germline, CDR1 is SGHRS and CDR2 YFSETQ. The CDR3 is 15 amino acids. This CDR3 is CASSSPDRGQETQYF. In DNA form, the CDR3 reads TGCGCCAGCAGCTCACCCGACAGGGGGCAGGAGACCCAGTACTTC.

This clone showed up just a few times. V usage is TRBV11-2 and J usage is TRBJ2-7; D might be TRBD1 (5 bases). CDR1 SGHAT and CDR2 FQNNGV come from the germline V gene. The ends were cut back, 1 base at V and 0 bases at J, with 7 bases in the middle. This CDR3 comprises 14 residues. As DNA, the CDR3 is TGTGCCAGCAGCTTAGGACAGCTCTCCTACGAGCAGTACTTC. Protein sequence: CASSLGQLSYEQYF. Filled out from reference TRBV11-2 and TRBJ2-7, the complete variable domain reads EAGVAQSPRYKIIEKRQSVAFWCNPISGHATLYWYQQILGQGPKLLIQFQNNGVVDDSQLPKDRFSAERLKGVDSTLKIQPAKLEDSAVYLCASSLGQLSYEQYFGPGTRLTVT.

DNA for the CDR3: TGTGCCAGCTCACCCTACAGGGAGAACACCGGGGAGCTGTTTTTT. Translated: CASSPYRENTGELFF. The rearrangement joins TRBV18 to TRBJ2-2, with D possibly matching TRBD1 (6 bases). Germline V CDR1 and CDR2: KGHSH, LQKENI. This CDR3 is built from 15 residues. Trimming took off 3 bases at V and 1 base at J, with 9 bases between the two ends.

This sequence joins TRBV7-3 and TRBJ2-2, with 9 bases matching TRBD2. CDR3 length: 14 amino acids. Unmatched junction bases numbered 2, after V lost 5 bases and J lost 4 bases. Germline V gene sequence: CDR1 SGHTA, CDR2 FQGTGA. For the CDR3, the DNA is TGTGCCAGCAGCCGAGCGGGAGGCACCGGGGAGCTGTTTTTT. Protein product: CASSRAGGTGELFF.